The 18 T cell receptor beta chains below were found in one sample sequenced in a study of OX40 agonist ivuxolimab in advanced cancers. The data were produced by immunoSEQ multiplex PCR, yet TCRdb's version contains in-frame clones alone and is incomplete. Found here are some 50,000 clones, 83% of them singletons; the top ten hold roughly 3.2%. The source material was CD4+ or CD8+ T cells sorted from blood, sampled in a trial of the OX40 agonist ivuxolimab. The receptors stem from an adult with an advanced solid tumor such as melanoma, head and neck, liver or kidney cancer.

This chain connects TRBV5-4 to TRBJ1-1; 9 bases line up with TRBD1. This CDR3 is 15 amino acids long. Germline CDR1 SGHNT, CDR2 YYREEE (reference sequence). Trimming at V came to 3 bases and at J to 1 base, leaving 4 bases not matched to a gene. CDR3 DNA sequence: TGTGCCAGCAGCTGGGCGGGACAGGGGAACACTGAAGCTTTCTTT. Translation: CASSWAGQGNTEAFF.

This clone was observed at least ten times. Within the sample, other DNA sequences also encode this same CDR3. The gene calls are TRBV5-1 and TRBJ2-7; a weak D match, TRBD2 (6 bases). Trimming pared 0 bases from V and 0 bases from J, leaving 7 bases between. The CDR3 is made up of 14 amino acids. CDR1 and CDR2 from the germline V gene are SGHRS and YFSETQ. The DNA for the CDR3 is TGCGCCAGCAGCTTGGACGGGAGCTCCTACGAGCAGTACTTC. It translates to CASSLDGSSYEQYF. The full variable domain, in which reference TRBV5-1 and TRBJ2-7 provide the parts outside the CDR3, is KAGVTQTPRYLIKTRGQQVTLSCSPISGHRSVSWYQQTPGQGLQFLFEYFSETQRNKGNFPGRFSGRQFSNSRSEMNVSTLELGDSALYLCASSLDGSSYEQYFGPGTRLTVT.

The chain employs TRBV18 and TRBJ2-5; D is perhaps TRBD2 (5 bases). V was clipped by 5 bases and J by 4 bases, with 8 bases between them. Germline lookup yields CDR1 KGHSH and CDR2 LQKENI. The CDR3 covers 12 residues. CDR3 residues: CASSSSGETQYF. In DNA, the CDR3 is TGTGCCAGCTCATCCAGCGGAGAGACCCAGTACTTC.

The chain has TRBV2 and TRBJ2-3; 7 nucleotides align to TRBD1. CDR1 and CDR2 from the germline V gene are SNHLY and FYNNEI. V lost 6 bases to trimming and J lost 3 bases; unmatched junction nucleotides: 6. The CDR3 totals 14 residues. The CDR3 loop reads CASSDRVFTDTQYF. The CDR3, as DNA: TGTGCCAGCAGCGACAGGGTCTTTACAGATACGCAGTATTTT.

This rearrangement joins TRBV7-9 to TRBJ1-1; no clear D. Per germline, CDR1 SEHNR and CDR2 FQNEAQ (reference sequence). V lost 4 bases, J lost 11 bases, and 11 bases lay in between. There are 11 residues in the CDR3. The CDR3 reads CASSSTPGAFF. The DNA of the CDR3 is TGTGCCAGCAGCTCAACCCCGGGTGCTTTCTTT.

The rearrangement uses TRBV5-6 and TRBJ1-1, with 7 bases lining up with TRBD1. V was clipped by 2 bases and J by 3 bases; unmatched bases: 4. This CDR3 spans 14 amino acids. Germline V gene data show CDR1 as SGHDT and CDR2 as YYEEEE. CDR3 coding DNA: TGTGCCAGCAGCTTAGGAAGGGGGCACACTGAAGCTTTCTTT. Protein sequence: CASSLGRGHTEAFF.

The V call is TRBV11-3, the J call TRBJ2-5; D may be TRBD1 or TRBD2 (6 bases each). The CDR3 extends over 14 amino acids. Trimming stripped 5 bases from V and 1 base from J, with 11 bases between. Germline V lookup: CDR1 SGHNT, CDR2 YENEEA. CDR3 amino acids: CASSPGGVQETQYF. Here the CDR3 DNA reads TGTGCCAGCAGCCCCGGGGGCGTCCAAGAGACCCAGTACTTC. The full variable domain, with the rest looked up from reference TRBV11-3 and TRBJ2-5, is EAGVVQSPRYKIIEKKQPVAFWCNPISGHNTLYWYLQNLGQGPELLIRYENEEAVDDSQLPKDRFSAERLKGVDSTLKIQPAELGDSAVYLCASSPGGVQETQYFGPGTRLLVL.

The CDR3 protein is CASSIITGGGTGELFF. CDR3 bases: TGTGCCAGTAGTATTATTACGGGAGGGGGAACCGGGGAGCTGTTTTTT. The chain employs TRBV19 and TRBJ2-2; 8 positions agree with TRBD2. Germline lookup yields CDR1 LNHDA and CDR2 SQIVND (reference sequence). The ends lost 3 bases at V and 5 bases at J; junction bases unmatched: 8. The CDR3 runs to 16 residues.

In DNA, the CDR3 is TGTGCCAGCAGCTTAGGGACATCCACAGATACGCAGTATTTT. Translation gives CASSLGTSTDTQYF. V and J are TRBV7-2 and TRBJ2-3, with a tentative D call TRBD1 (5 bases). This CDR3 spans 14 amino acids. The germline V gene encodes CDR1 SGHTA and CDR2 FQGNSA. V was pared by 1 base and J by 2 bases, with 7 bases between.

The CDR3 DNA follows: TGCGCCAGCAGCTTGGCCCGGGTCCGTAATGAAAAACTGTTTTTT. It codes for CASSLARVRNEKLFF. The chain couples TRBV5-1 to TRBJ1-4, with D hard to call. The ends were cut back, 0 bases at V and 4 bases at J, with 10 bases in the middle. Germline V lookup: CDR1 SGHRS, CDR2 YFSETQ. The CDR3 totals 15 residues.

The chain employs TRBV7-9 and TRBJ2-7; D not resolved. Deletions cut 5 bases from V and 2 bases from J, with 10 bases between. CDR1 and CDR2 from the germline V gene are SEHNR and FQNEAQ (reference sequence). The CDR3 runs to 13 residues. The CDR3 reads CASSPGRTYEQYF. For the CDR3, the DNA is TGTGCCAGCAGCCCTGGACGGACCTACGAGCAGTACTTC.

This clone was recorded only once. V and J are TRBV21-1 and TRBJ2-7. TRBV21-1 is flagged as a pseudogene. There are 16 residues in the CDR3. Here the CDR3 reads CASRGGLRGQGYEQYF. CDR3 nucleotides: TGTGCCAGCAGAGGGGGGTTGAGGGGCCAAGGGTACGAGCAGTACTTC.

A single count supports this clone. The V gene is TRBV30, the J gene TRBJ1-1; D uncertain. This CDR3 has 13 amino acids. From germline, CDR1 is GTSNPN and CDR2 SVGIG (reference sequence). Trimming took off 2 bases at V and 2 bases at J, with 9 bases between the two ends. The chain's CDR3 is CAWSSNRNTEAFF. The CDR3 bases are TGTGCCTGGAGTTCAAACAGAAACACTGAAGCTTTCTTT.

The chain couples TRBV2 to TRBJ2-4; a weak D match, TRBD1 (6 bases). The CDR3 is 15 amino acids. The ends were cut back, 6 bases at V and 2 bases at J, with 14 bases in the middle. Germline CDR1 reads SNHLY; CDR2 reads FYNNEI. CDR3 sequence (DNA): TGTGCCAGCAGCCGCGACCGGGACACCAAAAACATTCAGTACTTC. Protein: CASSRDRDTKNIQYF.

The chain carries TRBV6-5 and TRBJ1-1; D might be TRBD1 (6 bases). Germline values: CDR1 MNHEY, CDR2 SVGAGI. The CDR3 is 14 residues long. Trimming took off 5 bases at V and 3 bases at J, with 13 bases between the two ends. For the CDR3, the DNA is TGTGCCAGCAGTGAAGGGGGAAAATACACTGAAGCTTTCTTT. This gives the protein CASSEGGKYTEAFF.

The chain combines TRBV2 with TRBJ2-1; TRBD2 matches at 11 bases. V lost 10 bases to trimming and J lost 3 bases; unmatched junction nucleotides: 23. CDR3 length: 20 residues. Germline V gene sequence: CDR1 SNHLY, CDR2 FYNNEI. The chain's CDR3 is CATPATGTSGPLGVYNEQFF. The CDR3 coding sequence is TGTGCCACCCCAGCCACCGGGACTAGCGGACCCCTAGGGGTCTACAATGAGCAGTTCTTC.

This clone appeared a few times. The sample carries other DNA sequences with the same CDR3. The chain employs TRBV5-1 and TRBJ2-2, with D perhaps matching TRBD1 (5 bases). This CDR3 is built from 15 residues. Germline CDR1 and CDR2: SGHRS and YFSETQ. Trimming removed 0 bases from V and 3 bases from J, with 9 bases in between. CDR3 coding DNA: TGCGCCAGCAGCTTGGAGGGGCAGGACACCGGGGAGCTGTTTTTT. It translates to CASSLEGQDTGELFF. Full variable domain (missing parts from reference TRBV5-1 and TRBJ2-2): KAGVTQTPRYLIKTRGQQVTLSCSPISGHRSVSWYQQTPGQGLQFLFEYFSETQRNKGNFPGRFSGRQFSNSRSEMNVSTLELGDSALYLCASSLEGQDTGELFFGEGSRLTVL.

This clone has only one observation. Distinct nucleotide sequences in the sample also encode this CDR3. This chain uses TRBV5-1 with TRBJ1-1; D is unclear. The CDR3 is made up of 17 amino acids. V lost 0 bases, J lost 2 bases, and 17 bases lay in between. Germline lookup yields CDR1 SGHRS and CDR2 YFSETQ. Here the CDR3 DNA reads TGCGCCAGCAGCTTGGGGACCCGTAGAAAACCTAACACTGAAGCTTTCTTT. Translated, it gives CASSLGTRRKPNTEAFF.